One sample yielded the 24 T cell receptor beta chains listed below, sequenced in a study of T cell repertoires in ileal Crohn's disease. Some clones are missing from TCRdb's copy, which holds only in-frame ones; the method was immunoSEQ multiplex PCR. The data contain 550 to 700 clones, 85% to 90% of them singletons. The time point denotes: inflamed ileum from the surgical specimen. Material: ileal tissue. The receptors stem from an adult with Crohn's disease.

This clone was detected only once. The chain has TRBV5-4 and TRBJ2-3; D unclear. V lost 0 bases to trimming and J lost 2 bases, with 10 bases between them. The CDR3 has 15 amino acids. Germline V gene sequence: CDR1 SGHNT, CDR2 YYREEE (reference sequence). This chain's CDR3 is CASSLGSGTTDTQYF. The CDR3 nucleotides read TGTGCCAGCAGCTTGGGCTCAGGAACCACAGATACGCAGTATTTT.

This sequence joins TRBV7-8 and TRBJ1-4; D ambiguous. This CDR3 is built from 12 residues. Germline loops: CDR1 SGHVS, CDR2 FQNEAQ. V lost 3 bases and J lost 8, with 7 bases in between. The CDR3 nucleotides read TGTGCCAGCAGCTTCGAAGGGGAAAAACTGTTTTTT. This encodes CASSFEGEKLFF.

CDR3 loop: CASTRDRERHYEQYF. The CDR3 DNA reads TGTGCCAGCACTCGAGACAGGGAAAGGCACTACGAGCAGTACTTC. The chain recombines TRBV6-6 with TRBJ2-7; TRBD1 matches at 7 bases. Germline V lookup: CDR1 MNHNY, CDR2 SVGAGI (reference sequence). This CDR3 region has 15 residues. V was clipped by 7 bases and J by 3 bases; unmatched bases: 12.

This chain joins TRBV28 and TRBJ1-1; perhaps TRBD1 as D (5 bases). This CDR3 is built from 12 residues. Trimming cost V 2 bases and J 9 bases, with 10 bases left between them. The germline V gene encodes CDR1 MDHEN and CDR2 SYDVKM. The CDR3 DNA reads TGTGCCAGCAGTTTAGGGGACGTCAAAGCTTTCTTT. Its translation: CASSLGDVKAFF.

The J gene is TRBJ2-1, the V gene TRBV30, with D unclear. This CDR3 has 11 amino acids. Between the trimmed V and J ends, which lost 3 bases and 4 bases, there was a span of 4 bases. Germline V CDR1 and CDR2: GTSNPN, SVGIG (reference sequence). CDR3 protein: CAWRPYNEQFF. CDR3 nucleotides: TGTGCCTGGAGGCCTTACAATGAGCAGTTCTTC.

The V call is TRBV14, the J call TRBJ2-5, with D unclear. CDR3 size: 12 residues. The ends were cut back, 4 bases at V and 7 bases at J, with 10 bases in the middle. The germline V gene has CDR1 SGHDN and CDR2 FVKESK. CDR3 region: CASSRSHGTQYF. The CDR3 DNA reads TGTGCCAGCAGCCGTTCACATGGGACCCAGTACTTC.

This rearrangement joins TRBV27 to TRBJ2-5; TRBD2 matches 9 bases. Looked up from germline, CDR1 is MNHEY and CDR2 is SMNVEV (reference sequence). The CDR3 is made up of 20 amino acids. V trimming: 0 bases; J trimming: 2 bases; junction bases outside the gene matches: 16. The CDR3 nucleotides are TGTGCCAGCAGTTTATCTTATGTTGCACTAGCGGGTTCCTCACAAGAGACCCAGTACTTC. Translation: CASSLSYVALAGSSQETQYF.

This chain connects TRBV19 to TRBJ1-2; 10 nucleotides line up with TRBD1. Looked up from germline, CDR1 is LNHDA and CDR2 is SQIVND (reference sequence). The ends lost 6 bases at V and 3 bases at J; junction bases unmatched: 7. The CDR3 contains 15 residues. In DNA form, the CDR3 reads TGTGCCAGTAGCATGGACAGGGGGAACGACTATGGCTACACCTTC. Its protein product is CASSMDRGNDYGYTF. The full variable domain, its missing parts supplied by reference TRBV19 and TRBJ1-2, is DGGITQSPKYLFRKEGQNVTLSCEQNLNHDAMYWYRQDPGQGLRLIYYSQIVNDFQKGDIAEGYSVSREKKESFPLTVTSAQKNPTAFYLCASSMDRGNDYGYTFGSGTRLTVV.

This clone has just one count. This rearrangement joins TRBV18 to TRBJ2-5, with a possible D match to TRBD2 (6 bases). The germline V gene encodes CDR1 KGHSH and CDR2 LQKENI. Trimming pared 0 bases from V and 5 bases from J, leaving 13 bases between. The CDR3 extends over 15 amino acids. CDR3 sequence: CASSPPGTRGETQYF. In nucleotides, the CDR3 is TGTGCCAGCTCACCACCCGGGACCCGGGGGGAGACCCAGTACTTC.

The DNA for the CDR3 is TGTGCCAGCAGTTACGCGGGATTGAACACTGAAGCTTTCTTT. It is translated as CASSYAGLNTEAFF. The chain employs TRBV28 and TRBJ1-1; the D is unclear. Germline CDR1 MDHEN, CDR2 SYDVKM. Trimming pared 4 bases from V and 0 bases from J, leaving 9 bases between. CDR3 size: 14 residues.

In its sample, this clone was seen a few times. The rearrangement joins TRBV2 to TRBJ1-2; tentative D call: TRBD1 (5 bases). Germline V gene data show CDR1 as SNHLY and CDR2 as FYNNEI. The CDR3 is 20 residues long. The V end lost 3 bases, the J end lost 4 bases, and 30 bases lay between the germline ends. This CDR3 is CASSEPSAHTQGKRSYGYTF. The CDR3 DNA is TGTGCCAGCAGTGAGCCCTCCGCCCATACTCAGGGAAAGAGGAGCTATGGCTACACCTTC.

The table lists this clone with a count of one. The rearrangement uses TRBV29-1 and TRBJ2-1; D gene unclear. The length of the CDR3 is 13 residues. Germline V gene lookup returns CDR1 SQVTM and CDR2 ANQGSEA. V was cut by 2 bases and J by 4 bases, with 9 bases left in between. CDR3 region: CSVEMEPYNEQFF. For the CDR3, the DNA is TGCAGCGTTGAAATGGAGCCGTACAATGAGCAGTTCTTC.

This CDR3 is CATSAGTGGYNEQFF. CDR3 sequence (DNA): TGTGCCACCTCGGCCGGGACAGGGGGGTACAATGAGCAGTTCTTC. The rearrangement joins TRBV28 to TRBJ2-1; 11 positions match TRBD1. J was trimmed by 4 bases and V by 10 bases; bases with no gene match: 9. Germline values: CDR1 MDHEN, CDR2 SYDVKM. This CDR3 is 15 amino acids long. The full variable domain, completed using reference TRBV28 and TRBJ2-1, is DVKVTQSSRYLVKRTGEKVFLECVQDMDHENMFWYRQDPGLGLRLIYFSYDVKMKEKGDIPEGYSVSREKKERFSLILESASTNQTSMYLCATSAGTGGYNEQFFGPGTRLTVL.

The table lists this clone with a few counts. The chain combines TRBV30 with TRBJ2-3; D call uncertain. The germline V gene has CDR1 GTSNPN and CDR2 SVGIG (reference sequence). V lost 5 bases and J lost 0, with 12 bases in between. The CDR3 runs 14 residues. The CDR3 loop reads CAWYGLGSTDTQYF. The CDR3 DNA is TGTGCCTGGTATGGGCTAGGGAGCACAGATACGCAGTATTTT.

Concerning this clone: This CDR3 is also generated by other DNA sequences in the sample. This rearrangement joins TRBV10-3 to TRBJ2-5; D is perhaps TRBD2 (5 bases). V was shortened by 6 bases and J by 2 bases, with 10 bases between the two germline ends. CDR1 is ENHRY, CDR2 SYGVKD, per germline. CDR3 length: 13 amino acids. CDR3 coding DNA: TGTGCCATCAGGTCCCCGGGACAAGAGACCCAGTACTTC. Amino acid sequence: CAIRSPGQETQYF.

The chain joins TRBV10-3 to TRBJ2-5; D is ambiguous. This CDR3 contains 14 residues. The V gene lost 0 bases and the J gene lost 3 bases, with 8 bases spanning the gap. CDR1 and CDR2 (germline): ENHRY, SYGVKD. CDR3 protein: CAISESNSKETQYF. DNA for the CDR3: TGTGCCATCAGTGAGTCGAATAGTAAAGAGACCCAGTACTTC.

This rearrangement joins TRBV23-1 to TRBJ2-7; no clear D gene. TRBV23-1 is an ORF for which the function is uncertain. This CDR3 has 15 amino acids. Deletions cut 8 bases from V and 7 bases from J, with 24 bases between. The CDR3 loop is CASESRLQRLVEQYF. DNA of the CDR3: TGCGCCAGCGAGTCGAGGTTACAGAGGCTTGTTGAGCAGTACTTC.

The CDR3 bases are TGCGCCAGCAGCCAAATGACAGCGCCGAACACCGGGGAGCTGTTTTTT. Protein: CASSQMTAPNTGELFF. This chain links TRBV4-1 with TRBJ2-2, with a weak D call TRBD1 (5 bases). The CDR3 length is 16 residues. V was clipped by 2 bases and J by 0 bases, with 10 bases between them. Germline V gene data show CDR1 as MGHRA and CDR2 as YSYEKL.

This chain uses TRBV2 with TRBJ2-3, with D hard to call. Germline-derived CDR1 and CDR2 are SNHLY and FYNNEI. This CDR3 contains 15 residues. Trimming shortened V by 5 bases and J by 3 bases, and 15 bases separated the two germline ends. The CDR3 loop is CASSPSGYLTDTQYF. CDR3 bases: TGTGCCAGCAGTCCCTCGGGCTATCTTACAGATACGCAGTATTTT.

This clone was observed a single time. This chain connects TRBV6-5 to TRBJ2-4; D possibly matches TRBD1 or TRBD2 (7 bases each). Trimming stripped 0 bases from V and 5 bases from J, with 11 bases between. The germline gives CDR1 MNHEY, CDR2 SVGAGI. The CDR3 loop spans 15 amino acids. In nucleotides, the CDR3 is TGTGCCAGCAGTTACTCCAGGGGGGGGGAAAACATTCAGTACTTC. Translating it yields CASSYSRGGENIQYF.

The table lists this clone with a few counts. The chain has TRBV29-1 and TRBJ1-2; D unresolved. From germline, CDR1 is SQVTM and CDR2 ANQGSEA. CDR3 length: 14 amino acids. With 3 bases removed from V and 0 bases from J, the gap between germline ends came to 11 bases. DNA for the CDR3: TGCAGCGTTGACGAGGCCCTAGCTAACTATGGCTACACCTTC. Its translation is CSVDEALANYGYTF.

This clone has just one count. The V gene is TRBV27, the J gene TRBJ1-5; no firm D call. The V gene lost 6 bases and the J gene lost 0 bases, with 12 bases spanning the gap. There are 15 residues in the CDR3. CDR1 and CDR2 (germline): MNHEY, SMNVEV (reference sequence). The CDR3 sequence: CASSPNARSNQPQHF. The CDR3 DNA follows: TGTGCCAGCAGCCCTAACGCCCGTAGCAATCAGCCCCAGCATTTT.

The CDR3 sequence is CAWTGGAYGYTF. The DNA for the CDR3 is TGTGCCTGGACAGGGGGCGCCTATGGCTACACCTTC. The genes are TRBV30 and TRBJ1-2; 8 nucleotides line up with TRBD1. Germline V CDR1 and CDR2: GTSNPN, SVGIG (reference sequence). J gave up 4 bases and V 4 bases, and 2 bases lay outside the gene matches. The CDR3 consists of 12 residues.

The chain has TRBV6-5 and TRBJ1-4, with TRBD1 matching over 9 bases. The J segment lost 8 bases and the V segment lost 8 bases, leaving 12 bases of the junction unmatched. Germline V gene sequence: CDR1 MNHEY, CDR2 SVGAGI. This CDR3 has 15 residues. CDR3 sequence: CASGLRTGVREKLFF. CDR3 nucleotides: TGTGCCAGCGGTTTGAGGACAGGGGTACGGGAAAAACTGTTTTTT.